This T cell receptor (beta chain) is from a study of CD8 T cells in Susac syndrome. The germline CDR1 and CDR2 sequences are SQVTM and ANQGSEA. The CDR3 runs to 11 residues. V lost 7 bases, J lost 7 bases, and 14 bases lay in between. Relapsing-remitting disease, either stable or active, was present in the treatment-naive patients who were the multiple sclerosis controls. Purification of the CD8+ and CD4+ T cells relied on negative isolation, and TEMRA cells underwent FACS enrichment. It was with random hexamers that about 0.45 to 1 ug RNA was reverse transcribed. Amplification of TCR beta CDR3 by immunoSEQ multiplex PCR spanned 54 Vbeta and 13 Jbeta. TCRdb reprocessed the immunoSEQ multiplex PCR reads with MiXCR, giving one entry per CDR3 protein. This table has some 400,000 distinct CDR3 sequences, around 85% appearing once.

The rearrangement links TRBV29-1 to TRBJ2-7, with a possible D match to TRBD1 (6 bases). The sequencing input was CD8+ T cells from PBMCs. The receptor was derived from a human donor with multiple sclerosis. The CDR3 nucleotides are TGCAGCGCTACAGAACAGGGTGAGCAGTACTTC. It translates to CSATEQGEQYF.